This entry is about one TCR beta chain. Generated by immunoSEQ multiplex PCR, the TCRdb table keeps only in-frame clones and is missing some. In the table there are 150,000 to 200,000 clones, 65% to 85% of which are singletons. The data were obtained in a study of blood T cell repertoires in COVID-19. About the research overall: Samples taken during acute and convalescent COVID-19 were collected in the United States, Italy and Spain. PBMCs, B-cell-depleted T cells, or T cells provided the cDNA or gDNA that made up the material.

Trimming took 6 bases from V and 7 from J; bases not matched to a gene: 5. This CDR3 spans 11 amino acids. Germline V gene sequence: CDR1 DFQATT, CDR2 SNEGSKA (reference sequence). Sequencing was done on a sample of peripheral blood. This chain joins TRBV20-1 and TRBJ2-7; 8 bases are shared with TRBD2. This receptor was identified in a woman in her forties with COVID-19, enrolled during active disease. CDR3 coding DNA: TGCAGTGCAAGACTAGCGCGGGAGCAGTACTTC. Protein sequence: CSARLAREQYF.